This T cell receptor (beta chain) was retrieved from a study of cytomegalovirus exposure and HLA in healthy donors. General study findings and limits: The classifier, whose performance was assessed in both the original and validation cohorts, reportedly diagnosed cytomegalovirus status with high specificity and sensitivity.

PCR employed 60 Vbeta and 13 Jbeta primers. Generated by immunoSEQ multiplex PCR, the TCRdb table keeps only in-frame clones and is missing some. The repertoire has some 130,000 clones, approximately 80% of them found once; the top ten carry 4% to 5%. This clone is a singleton in its sample. Antigen: not known. Material: PBMCs. The clonotype originates from a male donor in good health and CMV-seropositive.

CDR3 loop: CASSRTGVYEQYF. CDR3 coding DNA: TGTGCCAGCAGTCGCACAGGGGTCTACGAGCAGTACTTC. The chain is built from TRBV25-1 and TRBJ2-7, with 7 bases lining up with TRBD1. With V trimmed by 5 bases and J by 3 bases, 4 bases remained unmatched. This CDR3 contains 13 residues. In germline, CDR1 is MGHDK, CDR2 SYGVNS.